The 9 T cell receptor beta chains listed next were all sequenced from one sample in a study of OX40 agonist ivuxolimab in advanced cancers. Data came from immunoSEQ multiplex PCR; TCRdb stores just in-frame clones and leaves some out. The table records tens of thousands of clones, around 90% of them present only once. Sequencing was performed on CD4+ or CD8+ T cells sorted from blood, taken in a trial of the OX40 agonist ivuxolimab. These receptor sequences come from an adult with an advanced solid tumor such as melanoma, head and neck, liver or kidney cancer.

The CDR3 nucleotides read TGTGCCAGCAGCAAACAGGTCGTGTCGGGGGCGCCTACCTACACCGGGGAGCTGTTTTTT. This sequence encodes CASSKQVVSGAPTYTGELFF. The chain couples TRBV9 to TRBJ2-2, with D possibly called TRBD1 or TRBD2 (6 bases each). Germline-derived CDR1 and CDR2 are SGDLS and YYNGEE. The CDR3 sequence is 20 residues long. V was cut by 4 bases and J by 3 bases, with 28 bases left in between.

In DNA form, the CDR3 reads TGCGCCAGCACCCTTTTAGGGGGGACTGAAGCTTTCTTT. The encoded protein is CASTLLGGTEAFF. The V call is TRBV4-1, the J call TRBJ1-1; possible D gene TRBD1, 6 bases. The CDR3 spans 13 residues. Between the trimmed V and J ends, which lost 7 bases and 5 bases, there was a span of 14 bases. Germline assignment: CDR1 MGHRA and CDR2 YSYEKL.

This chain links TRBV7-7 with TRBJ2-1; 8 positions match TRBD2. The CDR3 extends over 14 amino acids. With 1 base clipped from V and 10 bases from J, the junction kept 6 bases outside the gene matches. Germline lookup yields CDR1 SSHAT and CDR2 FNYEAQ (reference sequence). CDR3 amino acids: CASSLEGGGQEQFF. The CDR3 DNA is TGTGCCAGCAGCTTAGAGGGCGGGGGGCAAGAGCAGTTCTTC.

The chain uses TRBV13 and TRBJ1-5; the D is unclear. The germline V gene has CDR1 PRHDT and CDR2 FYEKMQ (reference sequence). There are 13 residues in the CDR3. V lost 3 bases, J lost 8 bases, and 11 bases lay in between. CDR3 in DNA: TGTGCCAGCAGCTTTTTCGGGAATGAGCCCCAGCATTTT. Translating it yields CASSFFGNEPQHF.

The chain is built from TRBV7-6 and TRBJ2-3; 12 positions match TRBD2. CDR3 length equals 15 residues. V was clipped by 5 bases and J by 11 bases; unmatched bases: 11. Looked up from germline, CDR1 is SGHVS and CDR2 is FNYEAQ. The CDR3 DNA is TGTGCCAGCAGCGCCTCCGGGACTAGCGGGTCAAGGCAGTATTTT. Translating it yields CASSASGTSGSRQYF.

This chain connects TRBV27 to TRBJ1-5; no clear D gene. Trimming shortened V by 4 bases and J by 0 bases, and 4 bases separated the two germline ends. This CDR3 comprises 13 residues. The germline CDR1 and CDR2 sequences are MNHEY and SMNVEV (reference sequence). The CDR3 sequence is CASSWYSNQPQHF. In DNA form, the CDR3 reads TGTGCCAGCAGTTGGTATAGCAATCAGCCCCAGCATTTT.

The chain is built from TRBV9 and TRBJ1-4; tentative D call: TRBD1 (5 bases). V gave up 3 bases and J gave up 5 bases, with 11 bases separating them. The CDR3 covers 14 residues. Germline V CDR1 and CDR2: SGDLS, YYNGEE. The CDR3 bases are TGTGCCAGCAGCGAGGGACGGCGAAATGAAAAACTGTTTTTT. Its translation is CASSEGRRNEKLFF. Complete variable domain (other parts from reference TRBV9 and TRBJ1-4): DSGVTQTPKHLITATGQRVTLRCSPRSGDLSVYWYQQSLDQGLQFLIQYYNGEERAKGNILERFSAQQFPDLHSELNLSSLELGDSALYFCASSEGRRNEKLFFGSGTQLSVL.

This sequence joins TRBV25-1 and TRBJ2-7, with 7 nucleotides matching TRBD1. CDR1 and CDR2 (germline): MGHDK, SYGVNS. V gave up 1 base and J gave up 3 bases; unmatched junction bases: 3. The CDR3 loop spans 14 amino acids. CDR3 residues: CASSEWDSNYEQYF. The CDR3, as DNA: TGTGCCAGCAGTGAATGGGACAGTAACTACGAGCAGTACTTC.

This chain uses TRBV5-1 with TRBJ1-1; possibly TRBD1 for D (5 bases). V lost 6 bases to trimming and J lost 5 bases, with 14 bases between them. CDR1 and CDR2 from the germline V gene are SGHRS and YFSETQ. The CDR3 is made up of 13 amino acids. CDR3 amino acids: CASNTGERTEAFF. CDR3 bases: TGCGCCAGCAACACGGGGGAGCGAACTGAAGCTTTCTTT.